This is a list of T cell receptor beta chains from one sample in a study of CD8+ T cells in alopecia areata. Only in-frame clones appear in the TCRdb table, and some are missing; sequencing was by immunoSEQ multiplex PCR. This sample has 30,000 to 40,000 clones, with over 60% found just once. Source material: NKG2D-low CD8+ T cells sorted from blood. The receptors stem from a human donor with alopecia areata. Each CDR3 is given with its conserved first and last residue. D genes are given only for firm matches. Size is stated for part of the rows, as once, few or many counts, or as a class when the clone is expanded.

>TRBD2|TRBV6-5|TRBJ2-1|once
CASSYLPAGYNEQFF
TGTGCCAGCAGTTACCTCCCAGCGGGGTACAATGAGCAGTTCTTC
>TRBD2|TRBV6-1|TRBJ2-3|few
CASSATAGGPTDTQYF
TGTGCCAGCAGTGCAACGGCGGGAGGTCCCACAGATACGCAGTATTTT
>NA|TRBV12-5|TRBJ2-7|NA
CASGFVLPRRDGSDEQYF
TGTGCTAGTGGTTTCGTATTGCCCAGGCGCGATGGATCAGACGAGCAGTACTTC
>NA|TRBV30|TRBJ2-1|NA
CAWSVSSPLEQFF
TGTGCCTGGAGTGTAAGTAGTCCCCTTGAGCAGTTCTTC
>NA|TRBV2|TRBJ2-5|NA
CASSEALIGGGETQYF
TGTGCCAGCAGTGAAGCGCTCATCGGGGGCGGGGAGACCCAGTACTTC
>TRBD1|TRBV30|TRBJ1-1|NA
CAWTDRVNTEAFF
TGTGCCTGGACCGACAGGGTGAACACTGAAGCTTTCTTT
>NA|TRBV5-4|TRBJ1-3|few
CASSLGGDTGNTIYF
TGTGCCAGCAGCTTGGGAGGGGACACTGGAAACACCATATATTTT
>NA|TRBV7-8|TRBJ2-3|NA
CASSLEGVMFYTQYF
TGTGCCAGCAGCTTAGAGGGGGTGATGTTCTATACGCAGTATTTT
>NA|TRBV27|TRBJ1-2|NA
CASSPTSENGYTF
TGTGCCAGCAGTCCAACATCAGAGAATGGCTACACCTTC
>TRBD1|TRBV7-8|TRBJ2-3|medium-sized
CASSLAYGTGGGTDTQYF
TGTGCCAGCAGCTTAGCATATGGGACAGGGGGGGGCACAGATACGCAGTATTTT
>NA|TRBV30|TRBJ2-6|NA
CAWSVQGVSGANVLTF
TGTGCCTGGAGTGTTCAGGGAGTCTCTGGGGCCAACGTCCTGACTTTC
>NA|TRBV7-9|TRBJ2-7|few
CASSLGLSPYEQYF
TGTGCCAGCAGCTTAGGCCTCAGCCCCTACGAGCAGTACTTC
>TRBD1|TRBV29-1|TRBJ1-5|NA
CSVEGQGENQPQHF
TGCAGCGTGGAGGGACAGGGGGAAAATCAGCCCCAGCATTTT
>TRBD2|TRBV4-1|TRBJ2-1|NA
CASSQDALAGGSYNEQFF
TGCGCCAGCAGCCAAGATGCGTTAGCGGGAGGCTCCTACAATGAGCAGTTCTTC
>NA|TRBV27|TRBJ1-2|once
CASSLRETYGYTF
TGTGCCAGCAGTTTAAGAGAGACCTATGGCTACACCTTC
>NA|TRBV27|TRBJ2-1|NA
CASRKTYNEQFF
TGTGCCAGCAGGAAGACCTACAATGAGCAGTTCTTC
>NA|TRBV27|TRBJ2-7|NA
CASSGVRSYEQYF
TGTGCCAGCAGTGGCGTCAGGAGCTACGAGCAGTACTTC
>NA|TRBV7-9|TRBJ1-2|NA
CASSQVGTGSVYGYTF
TGTGCCAGCAGCCAAGTGGGCACAGGGTCGGTCTATGGCTACACCTTC
>NA|TRBV19|TRBJ2-1|few
CASSIPQGFAYNEQFF
TGTGCCAGTAGTATCCCCCAGGGGTTCGCCTACAATGAGCAGTTCTTC
>NA|TRBV29-1|TRBJ2-7|NA
CSVEVEGTYEQYF
TGCAGCGTTGAAGTAGAGGGCACCTACGAGCAGTACTTC
>NA|TRBV7-9|TRBJ1-1|NA
CASSSWPEAFF
TGTGCCAGCAGCTCGTGGCCTGAAGCTTTCTTT
>TRBD2|TRBV6-4|TRBJ2-3|NA
CASSYAGELYF
TGTGCCAGCAGTTACGCGGGAGAGCTGTATTTT
>NA|TRBV5-1|TRBJ2-7|NA
CASSLGQTSYEQYF
TGCGCCAGCAGCTTGGGACAGACTTCCTACGAGCAGTACTTC
>NA|TRBV6-4|TRBJ2-1|NA
CASSDFEVSEQFF
TGTGCCAGCAGTGACTTTGAAGTAAGTGAGCAGTTCTTC
>NA|TRBV25-1|TRBJ1-2|once
CASTFSLGYGYTF
TGTGCCAGCACATTCAGTCTTGGCTATGGCTACACCTTC
>NA|TRBV19|TRBJ2-7|NA
CASSISDYEQYF
TGTGCCAGTAGTATTTCGGACTACGAGCAGTACTTC
>NA|TRBV7-9|TRBJ2-1|NA
CASSFSGTSKNEQFF
TGTGCCAGCAGCTTCTCCGGGACAAGTAAGAATGAGCAGTTCTTC
>TRBD2|TRBV15|TRBJ2-3|few
CATSRDGGASSATQYF
TGTGCCACCAGCAGAGACGGGGGGGCCTCCTCAGCCACGCAGTATTTT
>NA|TRBV14|TRBJ2-1|NA
CASSQDRTANNEQFF
TGTGCCAGCAGCCAAGACAGGACAGCAAACAATGAGCAGTTCTTC
>TRBD2|TRBV4-3|TRBJ2-5|NA
CASSPRWTSGGETQYF
TGCGCCAGCAGCCCCCGTTGGACTAGCGGGGGGGAGACCCAGTACTTC
>NA|TRBV11-1|TRBJ2-2|few
CASSFSGQGSYTGELFF
TGTGCCAGCAGCTTCAGTGGGCAGGGGTCATACACCGGGGAGCTGTTTTTT
>NA|TRBV14|TRBJ2-6|NA
CASSPLANVLTF
TGTGCCAGCAGCCCGTTGGCCAACGTCCTGACTTTC
>NA|TRBV6-4|TRBJ2-1|large
CASSGSEGDEQFF
TGTGCCAGCAGTGGGTCAGAAGGTGATGAGCAGTTCTTC
>TRBD1|TRBV7-8|TRBJ2-7|NA
CASSLGGQFWNEQYF
TGTGCCAGCAGCTTAGGGGGACAGTTCTGGAACGAGCAGTACTTC
>NA|TRBV7-9|TRBJ2-5|NA
CASSRRTVNQETQYF
TGTGCCAGCAGCCGGAGGACAGTGAACCAAGAGACCCAGTACTTC
>NA|TRBV28|TRBJ2-1|medium-sized
CASSGYEGSSYNEQFF
TGTGCCAGCAGTGGGTACGAGGGAAGCTCCTACAATGAGCAGTTCTTC
>NA|TRBV7-6|TRBJ2-7|NA
CASSLSGSFYEQYF
TGTGCCAGCAGCTTAAGTGGGAGTTTCTACGAGCAGTACTTC
>NA|TRBV6-5|TRBJ2-6|NA
CASSSAISGANVLTF
TGTGCCAGCAGTTCGGCGATCTCTGGGGCCAACGTCCTGACTTTC
>NA|TRBV7-6|TRBJ2-7|NA
CASSLEDNEQYF
TGTGCCAGCAGCTTAGAGGACAATGAGCAGTACTTC
>NA|TRBV11-2|TRBJ2-7|NA
CASSLSPGYEQYF
TGTGCCAGCAGCTTATCTCCGGGATACGAGCAGTACTTC
>NA|TRBV7-6|TRBJ2-3|NA
CASSQNTRRRATDTQYF
TGTGCCAGCAGCCAAAATACTAGGCGCAGAGCCACAGATACGCAGTATTTT